The source of this T cell receptor (beta chain) is a study of long-term antiretroviral therapy in people with HIV. Study summary: There is a gap of about a decade between the earliest samples and the later 2015 immediate-ART recommendation. Study results and limitations: Across all time points, the repertoire was dominated by clones that expanded before ART.

Details on this clone: Its antigen is as yet unknown.

Runs used v3.0 of the immunoSEQ assay and were done at survey level. Here immunoSEQ multiplex PCR was the method, and the copy in TCRdb shows in-frame clones only, minus some. The profile shows over 25,000 clones, roughly 95% of them singletons. Here the sequenced sample was unsorted PBMCs, taken approximately 6.8 years after starting antiretroviral therapy. This receptor was identified in a man younger than 40 with HIV.

This CDR3 reads CASKPGTGGTYEQYF. Written as DNA, the CDR3 is TGTGCCAGCAAACCCGGGACAGGTGGAACCTACGAGCAGTACTTC. This rearrangement joins TRBV25-1 to TRBJ2-7; 8 bases match TRBD1. The trim removed 7 bases at V and 2 bases at J, leaving 10 bases unmatched. Germline V lookup: CDR1 MGHDK, CDR2 SYGVNS. CDR3 length: 15 residues.